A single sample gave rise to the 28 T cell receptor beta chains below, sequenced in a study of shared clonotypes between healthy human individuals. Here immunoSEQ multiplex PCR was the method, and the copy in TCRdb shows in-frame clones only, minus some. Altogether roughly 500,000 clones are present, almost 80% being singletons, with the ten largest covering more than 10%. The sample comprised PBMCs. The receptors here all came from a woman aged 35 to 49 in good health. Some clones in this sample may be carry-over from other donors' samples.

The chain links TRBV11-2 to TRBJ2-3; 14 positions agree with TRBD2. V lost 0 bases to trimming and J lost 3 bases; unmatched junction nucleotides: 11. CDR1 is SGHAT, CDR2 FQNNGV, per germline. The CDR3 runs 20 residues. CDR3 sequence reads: CASSLEFGVGLAGATDTQYF. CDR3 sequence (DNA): TGTGCCAGCAGCTTAGAGTTCGGGGTGGGACTAGCGGGAGCGACAGATACGCAGTATTTT.

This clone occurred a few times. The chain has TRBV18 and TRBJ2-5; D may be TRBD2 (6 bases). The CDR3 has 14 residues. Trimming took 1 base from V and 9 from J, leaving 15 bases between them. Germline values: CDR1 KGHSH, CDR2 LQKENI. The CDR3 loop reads CASSPRDQWGAQYF. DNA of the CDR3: TGTGCCAGCTCACCACGGGACCAGTGGGGGGCCCAGTACTTC.

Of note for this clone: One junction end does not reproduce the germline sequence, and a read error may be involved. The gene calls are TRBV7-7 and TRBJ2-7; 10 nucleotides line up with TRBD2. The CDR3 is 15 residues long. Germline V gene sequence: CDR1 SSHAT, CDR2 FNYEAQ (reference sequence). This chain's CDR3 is CASSSGLAFSYEQYF. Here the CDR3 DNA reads TGTGCTAGCAGCTCGGGACTAGCGTTCTCCTACGAGCAGTACTTC.

CDR3 loop: CASRIRGSTGELFF. As DNA, the CDR3 is TGTGCCAGCAGGATCAGGGGATCCACCGGGGAGCTGTTTTTT. V usage is TRBV5-5 and J usage is TRBJ2-2, with D perhaps TRBD1 (6 bases). Trimming left V 5 bases short and J 4 bases short, with 12 bases between. The germline V gene has CDR1 SGHKS and CDR2 YYEKEE (reference sequence). This CDR3 contains 14 residues.

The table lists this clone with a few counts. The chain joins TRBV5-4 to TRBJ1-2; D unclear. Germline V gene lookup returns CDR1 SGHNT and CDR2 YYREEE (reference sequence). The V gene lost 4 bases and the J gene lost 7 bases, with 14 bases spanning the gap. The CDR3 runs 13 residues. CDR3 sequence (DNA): TGTGCCAGCAGCGTCGACACTGGCGGTGGCTACACCTTC. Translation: CASSVDTGGGYTF.

The CDR3: CASSSSSKEQFF. The CDR3 DNA reads as TGTGCCAGCTCATCCAGTTCGAAAGAGCAGTTCTTC. The J gene is TRBJ2-1, the V gene TRBV18; D is undetermined. Trimming shortened V by 5 bases and J by 10 bases, and 12 bases separated the two germline ends. Germline V gene lookup returns CDR1 KGHSH and CDR2 LQKENI. The CDR3 runs 12 residues.

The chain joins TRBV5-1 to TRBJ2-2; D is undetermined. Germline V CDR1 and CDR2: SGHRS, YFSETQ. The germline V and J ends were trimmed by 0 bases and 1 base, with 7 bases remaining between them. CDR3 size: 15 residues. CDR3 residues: CASSLGRVNTGELFF. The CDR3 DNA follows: TGCGCCAGCAGCTTGGGTCGAGTGAACACCGGGGAGCTGTTTTTT.

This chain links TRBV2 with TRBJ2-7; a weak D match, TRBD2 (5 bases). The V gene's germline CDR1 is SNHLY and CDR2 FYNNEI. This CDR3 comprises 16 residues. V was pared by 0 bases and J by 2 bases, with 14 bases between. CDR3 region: CASSEALRTGAYEQYF. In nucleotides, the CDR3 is TGTGCCAGCAGTGAAGCGCTTAGGACTGGGGCCTACGAGCAGTACTTC. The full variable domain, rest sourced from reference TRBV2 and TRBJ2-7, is EPEVTQTPSHQVTQMGQEVILRCVPISNHLYFYWYRQILGQKVEFLVSFYNNEISEKSEIFDDQFSVERPDGSNFTLKIRSTKLEDSAMYFCASSEALRTGAYEQYFGPGTRLTVT.

The CDR3 nucleotides read TGTGCTAGTGGTTTGGCCGGACTAGCGGGAGGTCTTGGCGGGGAGCTGTTTTTT. Translated: CASGLAGLAGGLGGELFF. The chain uses TRBV12-5 and TRBJ2-2; 14 nucleotides line up with TRBD2. The CDR3 has 18 amino acids. CDR1 LGHNT and CDR2 FRNRAP come from the germline V gene. Trimming took 1 base from V and 7 from J; bases not matched to a gene: 8.

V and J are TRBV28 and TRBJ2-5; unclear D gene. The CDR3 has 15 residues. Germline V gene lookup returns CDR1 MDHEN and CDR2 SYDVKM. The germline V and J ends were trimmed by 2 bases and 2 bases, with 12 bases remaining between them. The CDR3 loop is CASSLRSARQETQYF. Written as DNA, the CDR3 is TGTGCCAGCAGTTTAAGGTCTGCCCGTCAAGAGACCCAGTACTTC.

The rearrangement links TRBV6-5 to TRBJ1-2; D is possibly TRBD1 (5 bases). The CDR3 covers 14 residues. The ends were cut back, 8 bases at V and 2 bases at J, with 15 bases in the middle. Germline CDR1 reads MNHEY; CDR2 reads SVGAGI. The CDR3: CASCPWGENYGYTF. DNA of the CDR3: TGTGCCAGCTGCCCCTGGGGGGAGAACTATGGCTACACCTTC.

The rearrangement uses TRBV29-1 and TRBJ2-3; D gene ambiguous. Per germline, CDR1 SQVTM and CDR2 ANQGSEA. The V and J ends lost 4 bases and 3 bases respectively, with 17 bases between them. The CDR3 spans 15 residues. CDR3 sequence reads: CSVVPGPTTTDTQYF. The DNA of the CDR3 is TGCAGCGTTGTCCCAGGCCCGACGACGACAGATACGCAGTATTTT.

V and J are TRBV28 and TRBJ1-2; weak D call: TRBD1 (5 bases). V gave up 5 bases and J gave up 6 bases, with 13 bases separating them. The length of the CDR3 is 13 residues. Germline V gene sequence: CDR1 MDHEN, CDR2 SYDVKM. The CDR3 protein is CASSAPGADGYTF. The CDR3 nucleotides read TGTGCCAGCAGTGCCCCCGGGGCTGATGGCTACACCTTC.

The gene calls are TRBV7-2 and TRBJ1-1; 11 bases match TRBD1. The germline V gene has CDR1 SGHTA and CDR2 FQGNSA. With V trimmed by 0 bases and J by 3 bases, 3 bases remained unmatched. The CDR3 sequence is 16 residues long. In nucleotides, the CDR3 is TGTGCCAGCAGCTTAGCCGGGACAGGGGGTTACACTGAAGCTTTCTTT. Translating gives CASSLAGTGGYTEAFF.

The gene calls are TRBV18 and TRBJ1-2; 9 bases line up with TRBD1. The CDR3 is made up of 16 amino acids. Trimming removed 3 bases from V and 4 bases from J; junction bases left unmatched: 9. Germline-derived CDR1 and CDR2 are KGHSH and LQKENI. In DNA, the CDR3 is TGTGCCAGCTCACCGACAGGGGGTCCGACCCTCTATGGCTACACCTTC. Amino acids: CASSPTGGPTLYGYTF.

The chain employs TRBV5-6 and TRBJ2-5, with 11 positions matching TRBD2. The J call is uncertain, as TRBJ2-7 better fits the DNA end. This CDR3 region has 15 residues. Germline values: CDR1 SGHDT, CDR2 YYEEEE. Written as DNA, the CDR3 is TGTGCCAGCAGCCAAAAACTAGCGGGAGTGGACGAGCAGTACTTC. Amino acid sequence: CASSQKLAGVDEQYF.

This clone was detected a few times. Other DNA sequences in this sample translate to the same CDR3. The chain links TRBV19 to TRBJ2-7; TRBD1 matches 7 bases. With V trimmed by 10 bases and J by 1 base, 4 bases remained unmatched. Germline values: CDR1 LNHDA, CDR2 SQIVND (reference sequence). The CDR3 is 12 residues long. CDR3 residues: CATSTGSYEQYF. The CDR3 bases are TGTGCCACCTCGACAGGGTCCTACGAGCAGTACTTC.

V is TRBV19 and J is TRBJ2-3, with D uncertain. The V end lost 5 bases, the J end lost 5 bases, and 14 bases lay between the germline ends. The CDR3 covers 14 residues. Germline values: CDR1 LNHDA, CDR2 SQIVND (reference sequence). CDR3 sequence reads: CASSPIRALDTQYF. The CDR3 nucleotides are TGTGCCAGTAGTCCAATCCGGGCCCTAGATACGCAGTATTTT. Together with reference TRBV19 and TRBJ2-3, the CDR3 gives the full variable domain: DGGITQSPKYLFRKEGQNVTLSCEQNLNHDAMYWYRQDPGQGLRLIYYSQIVNDFQKGDIAEGYSVSREKKESFPLTVTSAQKNPTAFYLCASSPIRALDTQYFGPGTRLTVL.

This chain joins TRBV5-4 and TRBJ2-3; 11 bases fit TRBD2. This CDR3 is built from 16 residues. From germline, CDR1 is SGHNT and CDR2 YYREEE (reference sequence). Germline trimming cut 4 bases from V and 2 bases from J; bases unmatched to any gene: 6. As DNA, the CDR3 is TGTGCCAGCAGCATCCGACTAGCGGGGCCCACAGATACGCAGTATTTT. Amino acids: CASSIRLAGPTDTQYF.

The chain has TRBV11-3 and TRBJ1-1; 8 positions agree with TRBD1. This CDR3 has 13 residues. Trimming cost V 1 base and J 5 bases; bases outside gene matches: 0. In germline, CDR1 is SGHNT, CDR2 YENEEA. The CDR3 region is CASSLGDRTEAFF. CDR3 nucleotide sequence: TGTGCCAGCAGCTTAGGGGACAGGACTGAAGCTTTCTTT.

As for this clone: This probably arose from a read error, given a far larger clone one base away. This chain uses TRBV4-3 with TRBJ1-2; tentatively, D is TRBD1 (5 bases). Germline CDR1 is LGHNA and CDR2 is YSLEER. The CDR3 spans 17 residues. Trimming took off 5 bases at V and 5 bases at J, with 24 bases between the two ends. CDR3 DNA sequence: TGCGCCAGCAGCTACATCCCGACGGGGGTCATGGGGTATGGCTACACCTTC. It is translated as CASSYIPTGVMGYGYTF.

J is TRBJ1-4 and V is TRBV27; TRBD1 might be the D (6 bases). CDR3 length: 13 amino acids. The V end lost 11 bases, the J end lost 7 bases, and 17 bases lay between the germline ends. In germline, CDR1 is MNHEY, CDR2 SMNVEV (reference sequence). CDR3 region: CASQQGLGEKLFF. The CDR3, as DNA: TGTGCCTCCCAGCAGGGGCTTGGTGAAAAACTGTTTTTT.

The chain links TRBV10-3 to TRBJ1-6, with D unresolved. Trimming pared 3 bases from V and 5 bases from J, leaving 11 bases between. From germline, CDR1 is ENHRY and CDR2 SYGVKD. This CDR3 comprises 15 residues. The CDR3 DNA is TGTGCCATCAGTGAAAGGGAGAGGAATAATTCACCCCTCCACTTT. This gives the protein CAISERERNNSPLHF.

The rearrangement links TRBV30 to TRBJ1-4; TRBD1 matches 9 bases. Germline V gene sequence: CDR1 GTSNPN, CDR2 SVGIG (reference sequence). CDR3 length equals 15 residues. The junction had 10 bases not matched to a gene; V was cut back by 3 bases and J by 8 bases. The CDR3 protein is CAWRDRGGRGEKLFF. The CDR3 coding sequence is TGTGCCTGGAGGGACAGGGGCGGCCGGGGGGAAAAACTGTTTTTT.

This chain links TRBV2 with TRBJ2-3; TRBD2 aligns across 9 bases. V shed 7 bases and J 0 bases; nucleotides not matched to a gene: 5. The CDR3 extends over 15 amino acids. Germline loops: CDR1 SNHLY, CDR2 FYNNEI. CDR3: CASTRLAASTDTQYF. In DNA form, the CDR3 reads TGTGCCAGCACCAGACTAGCGGCTAGCACAGATACGCAGTATTTT.

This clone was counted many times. In DNA, the CDR3 is TGCGCCAGCAGCTTGGCGTTGGGGCAGTCCAACACCATATATTTT. Its translation is CASSLALGQSNTIYF. The chain uses TRBV5-1 and TRBJ1-3; possible D gene TRBD1, 5 bases. CDR3 size: 15 residues. CDR1 is SGHRS, CDR2 YFSETQ, per germline. The ends were cut back, 0 bases at V and 7 bases at J, with 14 bases in the middle.

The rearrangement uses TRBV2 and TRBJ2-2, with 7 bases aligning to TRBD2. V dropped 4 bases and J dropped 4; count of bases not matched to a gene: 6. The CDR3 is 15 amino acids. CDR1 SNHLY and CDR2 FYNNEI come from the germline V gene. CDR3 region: CASSVEGGTTGELFF. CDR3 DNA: TGTGCCAGCAGTGTCGAGGGAGGGACCACCGGGGAGCTGTTTTTT.

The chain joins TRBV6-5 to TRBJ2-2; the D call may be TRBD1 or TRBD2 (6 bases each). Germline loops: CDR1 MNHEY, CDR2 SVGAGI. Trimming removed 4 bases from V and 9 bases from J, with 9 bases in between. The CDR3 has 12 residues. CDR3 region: CASSSGAWELFF. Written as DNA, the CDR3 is TGTGCCAGCAGTTCGGGGGCTTGGGAGCTGTTTTTT.